The 21 T cell receptor beta chains in this list originate from one sample, sequenced in a study of blood T cells in healthy people across ages. Through a sample-barcoded 5' primer and a J-beta primer mix, a second PCR was run for about 6 to 11 cycles. TCRdb itself ran the 5' RACE reads through MiXCR, one entry per CDR3 protein. This sample has roughly 1.9 million distinct CDR3 sequences; 30% to 40% occur once, and the top ten carry roughly 24%. Sequenced material: blood. These receptors came from a human donor in good health.

This clonotype was seen a few times. The J gene is TRBJ1-1, the V gene TRBV29-1, with a possible D match to TRBD1 (6 bases). The CDR3 has 15 amino acids. CDR1 and CDR2 from the germline V gene are SQVTM and ANQGSEA. The germline V and J ends were trimmed by 5 bases and 0 bases, with 16 bases remaining between them. The DNA for the CDR3 is TGCAGCGTTTTAGAGGGGGTCCCAGTGAACACTGAAGCTTTCTTT. The encoded protein is CSVLEGVPVNTEAFF.

This rearrangement joins TRBV20-1 to TRBJ2-3; 7 positions match TRBD2. The CDR3 is 14 amino acids. CDR1 and CDR2 from the germline V gene are DFQATT and SNEGSKA (reference sequence). Germline trimming cut 6 bases from V and 8 bases from J; bases unmatched to any gene: 14. CDR3 in DNA: TGCAGTGCCCTAATAGGACTAGGGCGGGGTACGCAGTATTTT. Translation gives CSALIGLGRGTQYF.

Concerning this clonotype: With a much larger clone just one base away, this may be a read error. J is TRBJ2-1 and V is TRBV28; the D gene is possibly TRBD2 (6 bases). Germline-derived CDR1 and CDR2 are MDHEN and SYDVKM. V shed 4 bases and J shed 10 bases, with 17 bases lying between them. The CDR3 contains 14 residues. As DNA, the CDR3 is TGTGCCAGCAGTTACGGTGGGGGGACCTACGAGCAGTTCTTC. Its protein is CASSYGGGTYEQFF.

This clonotype was seen a few times. This chain links TRBV20-1 with TRBJ2-1; D gene ambiguous. Germline CDR1 and CDR2: DFQATT and SNEGSKA (reference sequence). The CDR3 has 15 amino acids. Trimming took off 7 bases at V and 0 bases at J, with 16 bases between the two ends. The CDR3 protein is CSVPGPKTSYNEQFF. Written as DNA, the CDR3 is TGCAGTGTTCCGGGCCCCAAAACCTCCTACAATGAGCAGTTCTTC.

J is TRBJ1-1 and V is TRBV29-1, with a possible D match to TRBD1 (5 bases). The V end lost 6 bases, the J end lost 1 base, and 12 bases lay between the germline ends. Looked up from germline, CDR1 is SQVTM and CDR2 is ANQGSEA. The CDR3 runs 13 residues. The CDR3 coding sequence is TGCAGCGTCCTCTCGGGGGAGAACACTGAAGCTTTCTTT. This sequence encodes CSVLSGENTEAFF.

As concerns this clonotype: The junction departs from the called germline gene at one end, perhaps through a read error. The chain is built from TRBV7-9 and TRBJ1-2, with D maybe TRBD1 (5 bases). The CDR3 spans 15 residues. Germline CDR1 SEHNR, CDR2 FQNEAQ (reference sequence). CDR3 protein: CASSLNPGENYGCTF. The DNA of the CDR3 is TGTGCCAGCAGCTTAAATCCGGGGGAGAACTATGGCTGCACCTTC.

The V call is TRBV9, the J call TRBJ2-4; 8 nucleotides align to TRBD1. CDR3 length equals 13 residues. The V gene end was trimmed by 4 bases and the J gene end by 13 bases; junction bases not matched to a gene: 10. CDR1 SGDLS and CDR2 YYNGEE come from the germline V gene. The CDR3 protein is CASSRTGLEEQYF. The CDR3, as DNA: TGTGCCAGCAGCCGGACAGGGTTAGAGGAGCAGTACTTC.

This clonotype was observed at least ten times. The rearrangement joins TRBV12-3 or TRBV12-4 to TRBJ2-1; D unresolved. V lost 10 bases and J 4 bases, leaving 14 bases between the germline ends. The CDR3 totals 13 residues. The CDR3 region is CATTTDLYNEQFF. CDR3 DNA: TGTGCCACAACGACTGACTTATACAATGAGCAGTTCTTC.

The chain is built from TRBV7-2 and TRBJ2-7, with D possibly TRBD2 on 5 matching bases. Trimming pared 7 bases from V and 3 bases from J, leaving 7 bases between. This CDR3 has 11 residues. Germline values: CDR1 SGHTA, CDR2 FQGNSA. CDR3: CASTGGYEQYV. The DNA for the CDR3 is TGTGCCAGCACCGGAGGCTACGAGCAGTACGTC.

The V and J genes are TRBV3-1 and TRBJ1-1; the match to TRBD1 covers 10 bases. Germline CDR1 LGHDT, CDR2 YNNKEL (reference sequence). V gave up 2 bases and J gave up 10 bases; unmatched junction bases: 4. This CDR3 contains 13 residues. The CDR3 protein is CASSQPGTGVAFF. CDR3 in DNA: TGTGCCAGCAGCCAACCCGGGACAGGGGTAGCTTTCTTT.

This chain links TRBV20-1 with TRBJ2-1; D unresolved. This CDR3 contains 15 residues. The V end was cut by 6 bases, the J end by 0 bases, with 15 bases between. The germline gives CDR1 DFQATT, CDR2 SNEGSKA (reference sequence). The CDR3, as DNA: TGCAGTGCCCCGCGGCGCAGGACCTCCTACAATGAGCAGTTCTTC. Residues: CSAPRRRTSYNEQFF.

For the CDR3, the DNA is TGTGCCAGCAGCTTGGGTGGCGGAGGGAGAGTTAATGAAAAACTGTTTTTT. Its protein product is CASSLGGGGRVNEKLFF. The chain carries TRBV5-6 and TRBJ1-4; unclear D gene. This CDR3 spans 17 amino acids. The V end was cut by 0 bases, the J end by 4 bases, with 16 bases between. Per germline, CDR1 SGHDT and CDR2 YYEEEE. Full variable domain (rest looked up from reference TRBV5-6 and TRBJ1-4): DAGVTQSPTHLIKTRGQQVTLRCSPKSGHDTVSWYQQALGQGPQFIFQYYEEEERQRGNFPDRFSGHQFPNYSSELNVNALLLGDSALYLCASSLGGGGRVNEKLFFGSGTQLSVL.

This clonotype came up a few times. The chain carries TRBV12-3 or TRBV12-4 and TRBJ2-7; D remains unclear. The CDR3 is 15 amino acids. The ends were cut back, 5 bases at V and 0 bases at J, with 14 bases in the middle. The CDR3 here is CASSPKGGSSYEQYF. CDR3 nucleotide sequence: TGTGCCAGCAGTCCCAAAGGCGGAAGCTCCTACGAGCAGTACTTC.

The CDR3 coding sequence is TGCGCCAGCAGCAAGGTCTACGGGGCTCAAGAGACCCAGTACTTC. It is translated as CASSKVYGAQETQYF. This chain connects TRBV5-1 to TRBJ2-5; D tentatively fits TRBD1 or TRBD2 (5 bases each). V was trimmed by 4 bases and J by 2 bases, leaving 15 bases between them. In germline, CDR1 is SGHRS, CDR2 YFSETQ. This CDR3 is built from 15 residues.

The V gene is TRBV4-3, the J gene TRBJ2-7; the D gene is possibly TRBD1 (6 bases). Trimming took off 1 base at V and 2 bases at J, with 18 bases between the two ends. This CDR3 is built from 17 residues. Germline CDR1 reads LGHNA; CDR2 reads YSLEER. The CDR3 loop reads CASSQAFKQGWPYEQYF. The DNA of the CDR3 is TGCGCCAGCAGCCAAGCTTTTAAACAGGGTTGGCCCTACGAGCAGTACTTC.

This clonotype came up many times. The chain has TRBV6-5 and TRBJ1-2, with D tentatively TRBD1 (5 bases). The CDR3 contains 13 residues. CDR1 MNHEY and CDR2 SVGAGI come from the germline V gene. V lost 8 bases and J lost 11, with 21 bases in between. The DNA of the CDR3 is TGTGCCAGCTTACATAGGGGTGGGGGTCCGTACACCTTC. Protein sequence: CASLHRGGGPYTF.

The chain carries TRBV7-2 and TRBJ1-2, with TRBD1 matching 7 bases. The CDR3 runs 14 residues. With V trimmed by 4 bases and J by 6 bases, 8 bases remained unmatched. Germline-derived CDR1 and CDR2 are SGHTA and FQGNSA. The CDR3 bases are TGTGCCAGCAGCTCTGGGACAGCCATAAATGGCTACACCTTC. Translating it yields CASSSGTAINGYTF.

The chain carries TRBV6-2 or TRBV6-3 and TRBJ2-1; 7 positions agree with TRBD1. Germline CDR1 reads MNHEY; CDR2 reads SVGEGT. V lost 0 bases, J lost 2 bases, and 7 bases stayed unmatched. The CDR3 runs 17 residues. The CDR3 region is CASSYSTTGDPYNEQFF. CDR3 nucleotides: TGTGCCAGCAGTTACTCAACCACAGGGGATCCCTACAATGAGCAGTTCTTC.

In its sample, this clonotype was seen a few times. This chain connects TRBV4-2 to TRBJ2-1; D gene unclear. The germline V and J ends were trimmed by 2 bases and 9 bases, with 11 bases remaining between them. CDR1 and CDR2 from the germline V gene are LGHNA and YNFKEQ. CDR3 length: 13 amino acids. CDR3: CASSQFHLGEQFF. The CDR3 DNA sequence: TGTGCCAGCAGCCAATTCCACCTCGGTGAGCAGTTCTTC.

The chain joins TRBV7-9 to TRBJ2-1, with D possibly being TRBD1 (6 bases). Deletions cut 3 bases from V and 4 bases from J, with 22 bases between. CDR1 and CDR2 from the germline V gene are SEHNR and FQNEAQ (reference sequence). The CDR3 runs 18 residues. The CDR3 DNA reads as TGTGCCAGCAGCTTCAGGGAGTCAGGGGCTCTGATTTACAATGAGCAGTTCTTC. This sequence encodes CASSFRESGALIYNEQFF.

V and J are TRBV10-3 and TRBJ1-1; TRBD1 might be the D (6 bases). The CDR3 is made up of 15 amino acids. CDR1 is ENHRY, CDR2 SYGVKD, per germline. Trimming shortened V by 2 bases and J by 1 base, and 11 bases separated the two germline ends. CDR3 amino acids: CAISEQQGTNTEAFF. The CDR3 DNA sequence: TGTGCCATCAGTGAGCAGCAGGGGACGAACACTGAAGCTTTCTTT.